This is a list of T cell receptor beta chains from one sample in a study of blood T cell repertoires in COVID-19. Generated by immunoSEQ multiplex PCR, the TCRdb table keeps only in-frame clones and is missing some. The table lists 150,000 or so clones, approximately 86% of them singletons, with around 0.63% in the top ten. The source material was peripheral blood. Receptor source: a man aged 60-69 years with COVID-19, enrolled during active disease. Each CDR3 is given with its conserved first and last residue. Fields, in order: J gene, clone size, V gene, D gene, CDR3 DNA, CDR3 protein. The D gene is left open where the match is weak. Size is omitted from some rows. Given values are once, few, many or a class for expanded clones.

TRBJ1-5 NA TRBV7-2 NA TGTGCCAGCAGCTTATACAATCAGCCCCAGCATTTT CASSLYNQPQHF
TRBJ1-2 NA TRBV7-8 NA TGTGCCAGCGGAGTAGGGGGTGGCTACACCTTC CASGVGGGYTF
TRBJ2-1 NA TRBV9 TRBD2 TGTGCCAGCAGCGCCAGCGGGGGCTCCTACAATGAGCAGTTCTTC CASSASGGSYNEQFF
TRBJ1-4 NA TRBV9 TRBD1 TGTGCCAGCAGCCCGTCGGCGACAGGGTATTATTCAACTAATGAAAAACTGTTTTTT CASSPSATGYYSTNEKLFF
TRBJ1-5 few TRBV2 TRBD1 TGTGCCAGCAGTGAATTGGACAGGGTTCAGCCCCAGCATTTT CASSELDRVQPQHF
TRBJ1-6 NA TRBV4-3 NA TGCGCCAGCAGCCAAGAGGGGGCAGGGTGGTCCTATAATTCACCCCTCCACTTT CASSQEGAGWSYNSPLHF
TRBJ2-3 NA TRBV7-3 NA TGTGCCAGCAGCTTACGGACAGCCACAGATACGCAGTATTTT CASSLRTATDTQYF
TRBJ2-2 NA TRBV4-1 NA TGCGCCAGTCAAAGGGGGGACAGGAACACCGGGGAGCTGTTTTTT CASQRGDRNTGELFF
TRBJ1-1 NA TRBV29-1 TRBD1 TGCAGCGTTGATTCGGGACAGGGCGGGATGAACACTGAAGCTTTCTTT CSVDSGQGGMNTEAFF
TRBJ1-3 few TRBV19 NA TGTGCCAGTAGTCAACAGGGCCCTGGAAACACCATATATTTT CASSQQGPGNTIYF
TRBJ1-1 NA TRBV5-1 TRBD1 TGCGCCAGCAGCCCTTGGACAGGGGCGAACACTGAAGCTTTCTTT CASSPWTGANTEAFF
TRBJ1-1 NA TRBV12-3/TRBV12-4 NA TGTGCCAGCAGTGACTCTAACAGGGCCGGAGCTTTCTTT CASSDSNRAGAFF
TRBJ1-1 NA TRBV11-2 NA TGTGCCAGCAGCTTTCAAGGGGGAAACACTGAAGCTTTCTTT CASSFQGGNTEAFF
TRBJ2-7 NA TRBV28 NA TGTGCCAGCAGCACAAGGGCTAGCAGCTCCTACGAGCAGTACTTC CASSTRASSSYEQYF
TRBJ1-1 NA TRBV30 NA TGTGCCTGGAGTTTCACCGGGGAGAAAGCTTTCTTT CAWSFTGEKAFF
TRBJ2-2 NA TRBV6-6 NA TGTGCCAGCAGTTCAGGGACCGGGGAGCTGTTTTTT CASSSGTGELFF
TRBJ2-7 few TRBV6-2/TRBV6-3 TRBD2 TGTGCCAGCAGTTACGGTGGGTCTAGCGGCTCCTACGAGCAGTACTTC CASSYGGSSGSYEQYF
TRBJ2-1 NA TRBV19 TRBD2 TGTGCCAGTGGGACTAGCGGCCTCCTTTACAATGAGCAGTTCTTC CASGTSGLLYNEQFF
TRBJ1-3 NA TRBV10-3 NA TGTGCCGTCCTTACCGGGGAGAGAGGAAACACCATATATTTT CAVLTGERGNTIYF
TRBJ2-7 NA TRBV2 TRBD1 TGTGCCAGCAGTATGGGACCGGGACAGGGATCCTACGAGCAGTACTTC CASSMGPGQGSYEQYF
TRBJ2-1 NA TRBV19 TRBD1 TGTGCCAGTAGTCTTGGGACAGCCCTATACAATGAGCAGTTCTTC CASSLGTALYNEQFF
TRBJ2-1 NA TRBV20-1 NA TGCAGTGCTAGAGCTAAATATGAGCAGTTCTTC CSARAKYEQFF
TRBJ2-3 NA TRBV9 TRBD1 TGTGCCAGCAGCGTTAGGACAGGGGGAGATACGCAGTATTTT CASSVRTGGDTQYF
TRBJ1-1 NA TRBV5-1 NA TGCGCCAGCGCGACCTTGACAGGTCCATTGAACACTGAAGCTTTCTTT CASATLTGPLNTEAFF
TRBJ2-1 NA TRBV25-1 TRBD2 TGTGCCAGCCAAAGCGGGAGAGTCTACAATGAGCAGTTCTTC CASQSGRVYNEQFF
TRBJ2-7 NA TRBV6-5 NA TGTGCCAGCAGTTATGGGCAGGGGCCCTACGAGCAGTACTTC CASSYGQGPYEQYF
TRBJ2-1 NA TRBV7-2 NA TGTGCCAGCAGCGCGCGGGGTGGTGAGCAGTTCTTC CASSARGGEQFF
TRBJ1-2 NA TRBV25-1 NA TGTGCCAGCAGCTCTTGGGAGGGACACATCAACTATGGCTACACCTTC CASSSWEGHINYGYTF
TRBJ2-3 NA TRBV4-1 NA TGCGCCAGCAGCCGGAGCCCGGGGATTAGCACAGATACGCAGTATTTT CASSRSPGISTDTQYF
TRBJ2-2 NA TRBV14 TRBD1 TGTGCCAGCAGCCACCCACGCCCAACCGGGACAGGGATCACCGGGGAGCTGTTTTTT CASSHPRPTGTGITGELFF
TRBJ2-1 NA TRBV5-4 TRBD2 TGTGCCAGCAGCTTGGGTCCTAGCGGGAACCGTAATGAGCAGTTCTTC CASSLGPSGNRNEQFF
TRBJ2-7 NA TRBV6-5 TRBD2 TGTGCCAGCAGCCGACTAGCGGGGGACCTCGAGCAGTACTTC CASSRLAGDLEQYF
TRBJ2-5 NA TRBV7-2 NA TGTGCCAGCAGCTTAGCCGTCGCGGCAAGGGAGACCCAGTACTTC CASSLAVAARETQYF
TRBJ1-4 NA TRBV7-2 NA TGTGCCAGCAGCGAACGATGGGGGCAGGATAATGAAAAACTGTTTTTT CASSERWGQDNEKLFF
TRBJ1-1 NA TRBV18 NA TGTGCCAGCTCACCACAACAACAGGGTATTGAAGCTTTCTTT CASSPQQQGIEAFF
TRBJ1-5 NA TRBV19 TRBD1 TGTGCCTCCTGGGACAGGGGAAGCAATCAGCCCCAGCATTTT CASWDRGSNQPQHF
TRBJ1-1 NA TRBV3-1/TRBV3-2 NA TGTGCCAGCAGCCAAGTCAATGGGGGGACAGCTTTCTTT CASSQVNGGTAFF
TRBJ1-2 NA TRBV18 NA TGTGCCAGCTCACCACGGGCTACCTATGGCTACACCTTC CASSPRATYGYTF
TRBJ2-1 NA TRBV10-3 TRBD1 TGTGCCATCAGACCAGGACAGGGCCAATTTGAGCAGTTCTTC CAIRPGQGQFEQFF
TRBJ2-7 NA TRBV28 NA TGTGCCAGCAGTCCACCGGGACACGCTGTAGGCGAGCAGTACTTC CASSPPGHAVGEQYF
TRBJ1-1 NA TRBV6-2/TRBV6-3 TRBD1 TGTGCCAGCAGTTGGGCACAGGGGACAACGAACACTGAAGCTTTCTTT CASSWAQGTTNTEAFF
TRBJ2-5 NA TRBV19 TRBD2 TGTGCCAGTAGTCCCCAACTAGCGGGAGTGGAGACCCAGTACTTC CASSPQLAGVETQYF
TRBJ1-3 NA TRBV18 TRBD1 TGTGCCAGCTCACCAAAGGACAGGGTCTACTCTGGAAACACCATATATTTT CASSPKDRVYSGNTIYF
TRBJ2-1 NA TRBV7-6 NA TGTGCCAGCAGCTTGTTGGTGTCTAGCATCGATGAGCAGTTCTTC CASSLLVSSIDEQFF
TRBJ2-5 NA TRBV7-3 NA TGTGCCAGCAGCGGCGGGATTCAAGAGACCCAGTACTTC CASSGGIQETQYF
TRBJ1-2 NA TRBV5-1 TRBD1 TGCGCCAGCAGCTCCGGACAGGTCGCGGGGACCTCCTATGGCTACACCTTC CASSSGQVAGTSYGYTF